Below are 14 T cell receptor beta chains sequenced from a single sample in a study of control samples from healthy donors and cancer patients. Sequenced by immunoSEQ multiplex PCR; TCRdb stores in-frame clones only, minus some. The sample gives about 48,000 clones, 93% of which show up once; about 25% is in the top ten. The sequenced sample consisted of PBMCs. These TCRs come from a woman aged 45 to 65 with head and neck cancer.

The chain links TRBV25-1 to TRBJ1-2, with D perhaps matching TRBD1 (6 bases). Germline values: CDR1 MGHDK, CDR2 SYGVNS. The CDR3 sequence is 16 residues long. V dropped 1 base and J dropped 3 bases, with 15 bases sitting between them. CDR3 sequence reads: CASSELGGGGYYGYTF. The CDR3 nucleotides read TGTGCCAGCAGTGAATTAGGTGGGGGGGGCTACTATGGCTACACCTTC.

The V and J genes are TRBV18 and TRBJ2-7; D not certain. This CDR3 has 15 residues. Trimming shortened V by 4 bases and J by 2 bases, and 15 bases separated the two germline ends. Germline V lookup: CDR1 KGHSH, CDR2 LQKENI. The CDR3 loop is CASSQGVEPPYEQYF. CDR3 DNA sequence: TGTGCCAGCTCACAAGGAGTGGAGCCCCCCTACGAGCAGTACTTC.

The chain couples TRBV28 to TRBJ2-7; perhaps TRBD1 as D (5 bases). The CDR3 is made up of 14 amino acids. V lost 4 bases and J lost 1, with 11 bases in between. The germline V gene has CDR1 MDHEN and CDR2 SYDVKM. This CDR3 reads CASSSSTESYEQYF. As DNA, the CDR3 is TGTGCCAGCAGTTCCTCGACAGAATCCTACGAGCAGTACTTC.

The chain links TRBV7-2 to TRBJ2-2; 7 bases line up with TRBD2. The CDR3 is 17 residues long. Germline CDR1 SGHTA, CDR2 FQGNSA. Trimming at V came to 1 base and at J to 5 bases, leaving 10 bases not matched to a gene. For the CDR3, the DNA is TGTGCCAGCAGCTTAGAAGGGGCGGGAGTTAGGACCGGGGAGCTGTTTTTT. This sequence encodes CASSLEGAGVRTGELFF.

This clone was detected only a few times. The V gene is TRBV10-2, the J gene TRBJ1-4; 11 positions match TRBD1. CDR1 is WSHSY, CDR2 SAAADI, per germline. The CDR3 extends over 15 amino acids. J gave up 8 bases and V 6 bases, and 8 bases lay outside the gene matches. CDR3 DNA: TGCGCCAGCAGCCTCGTAGGGACAGGGGGAGAAAAACTGTTTTTT. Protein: CASSLVGTGGEKLFF.

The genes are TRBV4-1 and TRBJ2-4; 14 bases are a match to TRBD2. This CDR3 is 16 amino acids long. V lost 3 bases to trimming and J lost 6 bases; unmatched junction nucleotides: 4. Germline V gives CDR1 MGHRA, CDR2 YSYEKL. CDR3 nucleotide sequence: TGCGCCAGCAGCCAGGGGACTAGCGGGGGAGTAAACATTCAGTACTTC. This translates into CASSQGTSGGVNIQYF.

CDR3 DNA sequence: TGTGCCAGCAGCTTAGGGGGGAGACAGGACGTTGGTGAGCAGTTCTTC. It encodes CASSLGGRQDVGEQFF. The chain recombines TRBV11-2 with TRBJ2-1; maybe TRBD1 (6 bases). V lost 1 base and J 9 bases, leaving 19 bases between the germline ends. Per germline, CDR1 SGHAT and CDR2 FQNNGV. The CDR3 contains 16 residues.

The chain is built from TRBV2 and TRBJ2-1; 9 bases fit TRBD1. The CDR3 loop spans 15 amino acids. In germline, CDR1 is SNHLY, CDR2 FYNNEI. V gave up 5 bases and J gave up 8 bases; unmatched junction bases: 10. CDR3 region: CASSTGQGKEDEQFF. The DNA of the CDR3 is TGTGCCAGCAGTACCGGACAGGGGAAGGAGGATGAGCAGTTCTTC.

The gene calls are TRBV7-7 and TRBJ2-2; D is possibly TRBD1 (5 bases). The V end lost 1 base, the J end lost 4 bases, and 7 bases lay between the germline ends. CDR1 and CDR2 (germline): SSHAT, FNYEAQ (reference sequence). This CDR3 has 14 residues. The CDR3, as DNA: TGTGCCAGCAGCTTAGAAGGGGCCACCGGGGAGCTGTTTTTT. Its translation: CASSLEGATGELFF.

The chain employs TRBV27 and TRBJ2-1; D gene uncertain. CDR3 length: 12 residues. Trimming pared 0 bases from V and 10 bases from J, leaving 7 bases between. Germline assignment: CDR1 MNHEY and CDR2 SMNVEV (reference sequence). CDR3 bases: TGTGCCAGCAGTTTATCCCTGAGAGAGCAGTTCTTC. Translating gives CASSLSLREQFF.

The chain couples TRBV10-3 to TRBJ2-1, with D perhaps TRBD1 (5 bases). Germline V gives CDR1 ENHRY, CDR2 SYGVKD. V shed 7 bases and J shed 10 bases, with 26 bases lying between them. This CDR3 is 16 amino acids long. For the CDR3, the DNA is TGTGCCATCAATAGAAAAGGGGTCAGAGAATCCCAAGAGCAGTTCTTC. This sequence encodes CAINRKGVRESQEQFF.

This CDR3 reads CASSPGTGLRAFF. CDR3 nucleotide sequence: TGTGCCAGCAGCCCCGGGACAGGTTTGAGAGCTTTCTTT. V usage is TRBV7-2 and J usage is TRBJ1-1, with 8 bases aligning to TRBD1. Trimming took 5 bases from V and 10 from J; bases not matched to a gene: 9. From germline, CDR1 is SGHTA and CDR2 FQGNSA. This CDR3 comprises 13 residues.

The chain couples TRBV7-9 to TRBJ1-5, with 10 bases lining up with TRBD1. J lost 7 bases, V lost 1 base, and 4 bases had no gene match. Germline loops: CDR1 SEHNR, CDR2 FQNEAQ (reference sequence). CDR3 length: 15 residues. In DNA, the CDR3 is TGTGCCAGCAGCTTAGATGGGACAGGGGCGCAGCCCCAGCATTTT. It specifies CASSLDGTGAQPQHF.

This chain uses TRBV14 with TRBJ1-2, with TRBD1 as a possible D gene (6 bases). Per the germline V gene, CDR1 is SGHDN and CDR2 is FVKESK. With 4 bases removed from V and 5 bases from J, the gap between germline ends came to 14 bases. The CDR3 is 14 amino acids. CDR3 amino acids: CASSPGGLGYGYTF. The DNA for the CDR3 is TGTGCCAGCAGCCCCGGGGGGCTTGGGTATGGCTACACCTTC.